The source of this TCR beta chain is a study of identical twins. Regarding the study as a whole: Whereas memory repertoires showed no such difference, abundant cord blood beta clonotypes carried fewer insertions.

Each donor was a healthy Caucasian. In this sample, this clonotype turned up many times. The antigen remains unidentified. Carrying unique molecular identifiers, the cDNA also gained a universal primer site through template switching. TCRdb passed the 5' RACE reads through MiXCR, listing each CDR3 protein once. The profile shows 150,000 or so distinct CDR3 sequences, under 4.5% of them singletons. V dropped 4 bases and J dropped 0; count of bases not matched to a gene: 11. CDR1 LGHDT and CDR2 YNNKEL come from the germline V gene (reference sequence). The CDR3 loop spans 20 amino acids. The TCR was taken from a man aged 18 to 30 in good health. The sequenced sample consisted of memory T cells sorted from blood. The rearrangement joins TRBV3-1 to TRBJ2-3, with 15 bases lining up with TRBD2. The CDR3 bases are TGTGCCAGCAGCCCACTCCCGGGACTAGCGGGAGGTAGGAGCACAGATACGCAGTATTTT. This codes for CASSPLPGLAGGRSTDTQYF.